This T cell receptor beta chain was recorded in a study of T cell changes during pregnancy in multiple sclerosis. Germline V CDR1 and CDR2: SNHLY, FYNNEI. V shed 11 bases and J 9 bases; nucleotides not matched to a gene: 7. The CDR3 spans 13 residues. TCRdb's table, derived via immunoSEQ multiplex PCR, lists solely in-frame clones and lacks some. Here the sample spans 50,000 to 70,000 clones, 91% being singletons. The receptor comes from a female donor with multiple sclerosis, enrolled in a pregnancy study. The sequences come from CD8+ T cells from peripheral blood mononuclear cells, collected before pregnancy. The rearrangement uses TRBV2 and TRBJ2-1; the match to TRBD2 covers 13 bases. CDR3 in DNA: TGTGCCGTACTAGCGGGGGGGCGCGGTGAGCAGTTCTTC. This gives the protein CAVLAGGRGEQFF.